This T cell receptor (beta chain) was found in a study of T cells in pancreatic ductal adenocarcinoma. Overall study findings and caveats: Unique clonotypes were 8 to 10-fold more numerous in blood than in tumor.

The germline gives CDR1 SEHNR, CDR2 FQNEAQ (reference sequence). The length of the CDR3 is 15 residues. V was shortened by 5 bases and J by 6 bases, with 16 bases between the two germline ends. The table came from immunoSEQ multiplex PCR; TCRdb's copy has only in-frame clones and leaves some out. The sample shows 100,000 or so clones, nearly 95% of them seen only once. Selected pancreatic ductal adenocarcinoma patients had undergone surgery without neoadjuvant therapy. The sample holds one count of this clone. Its target is unknown. Sequenced material: PBMCs. The chain links TRBV7-9 to TRBJ1-4, with TRBD1 as a possible D gene (5 bases). The clonotype comes from a human donor with pancreatic ductal adenocarcinoma. The CDR3 protein is CASSHTGTLDEKLFF. CDR3 coding DNA: TGTGCCAGCAGCCACACCGGGACTCTGGATGAAAAACTGTTTTTT.